Listed here are 21 T cell receptor beta chains from one sample, sequenced in a study of T cells after yellow fever vaccination. TCRdb reprocessed the 5' RACE reads via MiXCR and lists one record per CDR3 protein. The sample shows about 170,000 distinct CDR3 sequences, 11% of them seen only once. This sample comprised CD8+ T cells sorted from PBMCs, obtained 15 days after the yellow fever booster vaccination. The receptors were gathered from a man aged 18 to 29 who received the YFV17D yellow fever vaccine.

This clonotype has only a few counts. This chain uses TRBV11-2 with TRBJ2-3; TRBD1 is a possible D gene (6 bases). Germline V gene sequence: CDR1 SGHAT, CDR2 FQNNGV. The germline V and J ends were trimmed by 5 bases and 2 bases, with 11 bases remaining between them. The CDR3 consists of 14 residues. CDR3 coding DNA: TGTGCCAGCAGCCAAACAGGGCCCACAGATACGCAGTATTTT. It is translated as CASSQTGPTDTQYF.

The rearrangement uses TRBV4-3 and TRBJ1-1; no reliable D call. The CDR3 length is 16 residues. Per the germline V gene, CDR1 is LGHNA and CDR2 is YSLEER. Trimming left V 2 bases short and J 1 base short, with 14 bases between. The DNA for the CDR3 is TGCGCCAGCAGCCAATGGCCGGACGACGGGAACACTGAAGCTTTCTTT. Protein product: CASSQWPDDGNTEAFF.

This clonotype showed up just a few times. V gene TRBV2 combines with J gene TRBJ2-1; the D is unclear. CDR1 is SNHLY and CDR2 is FYNNEI in the germline V gene. This CDR3 is 17 amino acids long. Trimming shortened V by 3 bases and J by 0 bases, and 15 bases separated the two germline ends. The CDR3 DNA reads TGTGCCAGCAGTGATCTTGGAAGACGGACCTCCTACAATGAGCAGTTCTTC. Encoded protein: CASSDLGRRTSYNEQFF.

This clonotype showed up just a few times. The chain carries TRBV7-6 and TRBJ2-1; 8 positions match TRBD1. V was clipped by 1 base and J by 6 bases; unmatched bases: 5. This CDR3 region has 15 residues. Germline V gene lookup returns CDR1 SGHVS and CDR2 FNYEAQ. The CDR3 DNA reads TGTGCCAGCAGCTTAGTAACAGGGGGATTCAATGAGCAGTTCTTC. Its protein product is CASSLVTGGFNEQFF.

This clonotype came up a few times. This chain uses TRBV20-1 with TRBJ1-4; D is unresolved. Trimming shortened V by 3 bases and J by 7 bases, and 18 bases separated the two germline ends. Germline V CDR1 and CDR2: DFQATT, SNEGSKA (reference sequence). CDR3 length: 15 residues. The CDR3 sequence: CSARDTALIVEKLFF. CDR3 nucleotides: TGCAGTGCTAGGGATACCGCTCTTATCGTTGAAAAACTGTTTTTT.

The chain carries TRBV28 and TRBJ2-3; 7 positions agree with TRBD2. With 3 bases clipped from V and 0 bases from J, the junction kept 3 bases outside the gene matches. Germline V gene data show CDR1 as MDHEN and CDR2 as SYDVKM. The length of the CDR3 is 15 residues. CDR3 protein: CASSFWRGSTDTQYF. The CDR3 nucleotides read TGTGCCAGCAGTTTTTGGCGGGGGAGCACAGATACGCAGTATTTT.

This chain uses TRBV6-2 or TRBV6-3 with TRBJ2-7; either TRBD1 or TRBD2 may supply D (5 bases each). This CDR3 has 14 residues. V was shortened by 0 bases and J by 2 bases, with 8 bases between the two germline ends. The V gene's germline CDR1 is MNHEY and CDR2 SVGEGT. The DNA for the CDR3 is TGTGCCAGCAGTTACTCGCCGGGACCCTACGAGCAGTACTTC. It codes for CASSYSPGPYEQYF.

This clonotype was seen a few times. V and J are TRBV13 and TRBJ2-7; D is possibly TRBD1 (6 bases). The V gene lost 4 bases and the J gene lost 3 bases, with 10 bases spanning the gap. Germline CDR1 and CDR2: PRHDT and FYEKMQ (reference sequence). The CDR3 loop spans 13 amino acids. The CDR3 sequence is CASSSKGHYEQYF. CDR3 DNA sequence: TGTGCCAGCAGCTCAAAGGGACACTACGAGCAGTACTTC.

This clonotype was detected only a few times. The rearrangement joins TRBV7-9 to TRBJ1-5; no firm D call. CDR1 and CDR2 from the germline V gene are SEHNR and FQNEAQ (reference sequence). The CDR3 loop spans 14 amino acids. Trimming took off 1 base at V and 0 bases at J, with 4 bases between the two ends. CDR3 coding DNA: TGTGCCAGCAGCTTAGAGGATAGCAATCAGCCCCAGCATTTT. Its translation is CASSLEDSNQPQHF.

This clonotype has a count of ten or more. The genes are TRBV5-4 and TRBJ2-7, with D tentatively TRBD1 (6 bases). The CDR3 extends over 15 amino acids. V was shortened by 5 bases and J by 1 base, with 16 bases between the two germline ends. Looked up from germline, CDR1 is SGHNT and CDR2 is YYREEE (reference sequence). CDR3 bases: TGTGCCAGCAGTCCGGGACATGGATCTTCCTACGAGCAGTACTTC. Its protein product is CASSPGHGSSYEQYF.

This rearrangement joins TRBV7-9 to TRBJ2-6; TRBD2 might be the D (5 bases). CDR1 SEHNR and CDR2 FQNEAQ come from the germline V gene (reference sequence). The germline V and J ends were trimmed by 2 bases and 8 bases, with 16 bases remaining between them. This CDR3 comprises 16 residues. This CDR3 reads CASSLSGRALSNVLTF. The CDR3 DNA sequence: TGTGCCAGCAGCTTATCCGGGCGGGCCCTATCCAACGTCCTGACTTTC.

This clonotype turned up a few times. The CDR3 DNA reads TGTGCCAGCAGTTACGCAGGACGGATAGCTAACTATGGCTACACCTTC. Its protein is CASSYAGRIANYGYTF. The chain has TRBV6-5 and TRBJ1-2, with no clear D. CDR3 length equals 16 residues. Trimming shortened V by 2 bases and J by 0 bases, and 13 bases separated the two germline ends. Germline CDR1 and CDR2: MNHEY and SVGAGI.

This clonotype was seen a few times. This chain uses TRBV2 with TRBJ2-3; D is undetermined. The CDR3 is 15 residues long. Trimming left V 7 bases short and J 2 bases short, with 16 bases between. Germline CDR1 and CDR2: SNHLY and FYNNEI. The CDR3 loop reads CASNPLRTTTDTQYF. CDR3 DNA: TGTGCCAGCAACCCTCTTCGGACCACCACAGATACGCAGTATTTT. Looking up the rest from reference TRBV2 and TRBJ2-3 gives the full variable domain: EPEVTQTPSHQVTQMGQEVILRCVPISNHLYFYWYRQILGQKVEFLVSFYNNEISEKSEIFDDQFSVERPDGSNFTLKIRSTKLEDSAMYFCASNPLRTTTDTQYFGPGTRLTVL.

Only a few counts were recorded for this clonotype. The chain employs TRBV4-3 and TRBJ1-5; D remains ambiguous. The germline V and J ends were trimmed by 0 bases and 0 bases, with 9 bases remaining between them. The CDR3 is made up of 16 amino acids. In germline, CDR1 is LGHNA, CDR2 YSLEER. CDR3 residues: CASSQDIAYSNQPQHF. The DNA for the CDR3 is TGCGCCAGCAGCCAAGATATCGCTTATAGCAATCAGCCCCAGCATTTT.

This clonotype has just a few counts. The CDR3 here is CASSQEQRVTDTQYF. The DNA for the CDR3 is TGCGCCAGCAGCCAAGAGCAGCGGGTCACAGATACGCAGTATTTT. The chain has TRBV4-3 and TRBJ2-3; perhaps TRBD2 as D (6 bases). CDR3 length: 15 residues. Germline CDR1 is LGHNA and CDR2 is YSLEER. Trimming left V 0 bases short and J 2 bases short, with 9 bases between.

This clonotype was picked up a small number of times. J is TRBJ1-2 and V is TRBV4-1; D possibly corresponds to TRBD1 (6 bases). The germline V and J ends were trimmed by 2 bases and 4 bases, with 14 bases remaining between them. This CDR3 is 15 amino acids long. CDR1 and CDR2 from the germline V gene are MGHRA and YSYEKL. For the CDR3, the DNA is TGCGCCAGCAGCCAAACAGGGCGAGGATCCTATGGCTACACCTTC. Translating gives CASSQTGRGSYGYTF.

A word on this clonotype: The junction departs from the called germline gene at one end, perhaps through a read error. The rearrangement links TRBV7-6 to TRBJ2-1; a weak D match, TRBD1 (6 bases). In germline, CDR1 is SGHVS, CDR2 FNYEAQ. This CDR3 is 13 amino acids long. The CDR3 is CASSTSQGSVQLF. CDR3 sequence (DNA): TGTGCCAGCAGCACCTCCCAGGGGAGTGTGCAGTTGTTC.

The sample holds many counts of this clonotype. The CDR3 loop reads CASSQGTSGGSWTQYF. CDR3 coding DNA: TGCGCCAGCAGCCAGGGGACTAGCGGGGGGAGTTGGACGCAGTATTTT. The rearrangement links TRBV4-3 to TRBJ2-3, with 15 bases aligning to TRBD2. The CDR3 contains 16 residues. After removal of 3 bases from V and 9 bases from J, the junction contained 7 bases not matched to a gene. CDR1 and CDR2 (germline): LGHNA, YSLEER.

This clonotype occurred a few times. The genes are TRBV2 and TRBJ2-2; D possibly matches TRBD1 or TRBD2 (5 bases each). The CDR3 is 17 amino acids. Germline V gene lookup returns CDR1 SNHLY and CDR2 FYNNEI. The V gene lost 4 bases and the J gene lost 0 bases, with 15 bases spanning the gap. CDR3 loop: CASSGTRDGTNTGELFF. The DNA for the CDR3 is TGTGCCAGCAGTGGAACCCGGGACGGGACGAACACCGGGGAGCTGTTTTTT.

A few counts support this clonotype. The chain combines TRBV23-1 with TRBJ1-5; 7 bases line up with TRBD1. TRBV23-1 falls under the ORF class, with uncertain function. This CDR3 region has 16 residues. V shed 3 bases and J 1 base; nucleotides not matched to a gene: 6. Here the CDR3 reads CASSQFDRESNQPQHF. CDR3 DNA: TGCGCCAGCAGTCAGTTCGACAGGGAAAGCAATCAGCCCCAGCATTTT.

This chain joins TRBV10-2 and TRBJ1-1; tentatively, D is TRBD1 (5 bases). The CDR3 is 16 amino acids. V dropped 7 bases and J dropped 10 bases, with 28 bases sitting between them. Germline V lookup: CDR1 WSHSY, CDR2 SAAADI. The CDR3 DNA is TGCGCCAGCATCAAAGTCGTCGGGGCCCTCGAGCCGACAGCTTTCTTT. The encoded protein is CASIKVVGALEPTAFF.